The entry below describes one T cell receptor beta chain. Its target is unknown. Exclusion applied to patients with autoimmune disease history or systemic immunosuppression. The entry originates in a study of OX40 agonist ivuxolimab in advanced cancers. Germline lookup yields CDR1 SGHRS and CDR2 YFSETQ. The V and J ends lost 0 bases and 4 bases respectively, with 10 bases between them. The CDR3 totals 14 residues. The study's findings and limits: There was clonal expansion of CD4+ and CD8+ blood T cells by week 6 at 0.1 to 3.0 mg/kg.

Generated by immunoSEQ multiplex PCR, the TCRdb table keeps only in-frame clones and is missing some. The sample contains tens of thousands of clones, roughly 80% of which appear only once. The sample consisted of CD4+ or CD8+ T cells sorted from blood, taken in a trial of the OX40 agonist ivuxolimab. V usage is TRBV5-1 and J usage is TRBJ2-5; D is unclear. This receptor was obtained from an adult with an advanced solid tumor such as melanoma, head and neck, liver or kidney cancer. DNA of the CDR3: TGCGCCAGCAGCTTGGGGGGAACGGGAGAGACCCAGTACTTC. It yields the protein CASSLGGTGETQYF.